A selection of T cell receptor beta chains follows, all from one sample in a study of early T cells in non-severe SARS-CoV-2 infection. TCRdb itself ran the 5' RACE reads through MiXCR, one entry per CDR3 protein. The sample shows 55,000 to 75,000 distinct CDR3 sequences, 10% of them seen only once. The sequencing here drew on whole blood, taken at baseline. Receptor source: an adult who was a healthcare worker with PCR-confirmed SARS-CoV-2 infection or an uninfected control (not recorded which). Each CDR3 is given with its conserved first and last residue. Size values are once, few and many counts, or a class for expanded clones, and some rows have none.

v_call cdr3_length clone_size cdr3_aa
TRBV7-2 14 few CASTLRDKPYEQYF
TRBV29-1 14 many CSVGFSPSSYEQYF
TRBV5-1 15 few CASSLTADNTGELFF
TRBV25-1 14 few CASSEGQGLEKLFF
TRBV28 14 . CASSLAQGYYEQYF
TRBV7-9 15 few CASSSGTGYHYGYTF
TRBV15 16 . CATRGTGGQINTEAFF
TRBV20-1 14 few CSAGAGVVKNIQYF
TRBV12-3/TRBV12-4 14 . CASRLLTGNSPLHF
TRBV6-2/TRBV6-3 12 . CASSYVLDTQYF